This TCR beta chain originates from a study of tumor-infiltrating lymphocytes in primary liver carcinoma. This CDR3 spans 15 amino acids. A primer matching the constant region was used to make TCR beta cDNA from approximately 520 ng of total RNA. Generation of the TCR beta libraries relied on three nested multiplex PCR rounds using slightly modified ARM-PCR. TRBV1-TRBV30 forward primers and a C-beta reverse primer were used in the first two PCR rounds, which each ran for about 11 cycles. TCRdb used MiXCR to reprocess the multiplex PCR reads, holding one entry per CDR3 protein. The table has some 200,000 distinct CDR3 sequences, around three fifths seen once; the top ten hold roughly 6.8%. In addition to blood RNA drawn from unsorted whole blood, germline DNA was extracted.

J is TRBJ1-1 and V is TRBV21-1; the table's D gene call, TRBD1, was not cross checked with the DNA. TRBV21-1 is tagged as a pseudogene. The sample was peripheral blood. This TCR was recovered from a woman in her sixties with primary liver carcinoma and hepatitis B virus infection. CDR3 in amino acids: CASSTRDKMNTEAFF. CDR3 bases: TGTGCCAGCAGCACCCGGGACAAAATGAACACTGAAGCTTTCTTT.